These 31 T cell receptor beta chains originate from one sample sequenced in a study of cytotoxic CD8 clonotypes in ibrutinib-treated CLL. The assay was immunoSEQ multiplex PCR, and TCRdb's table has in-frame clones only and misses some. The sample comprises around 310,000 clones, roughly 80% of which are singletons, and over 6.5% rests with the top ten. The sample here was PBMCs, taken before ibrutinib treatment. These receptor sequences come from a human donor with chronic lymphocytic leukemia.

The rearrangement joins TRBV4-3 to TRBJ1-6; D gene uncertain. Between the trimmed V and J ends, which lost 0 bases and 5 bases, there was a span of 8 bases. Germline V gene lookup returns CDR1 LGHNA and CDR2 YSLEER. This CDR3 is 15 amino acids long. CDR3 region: CASSQDSANNSPLHF. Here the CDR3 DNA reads TGCGCCAGCAGCCAAGATTCAGCGAATAATTCACCCCTCCACTTT.

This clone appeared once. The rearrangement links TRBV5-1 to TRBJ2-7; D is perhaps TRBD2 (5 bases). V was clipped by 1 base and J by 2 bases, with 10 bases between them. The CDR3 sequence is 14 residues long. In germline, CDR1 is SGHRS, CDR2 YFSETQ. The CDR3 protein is CASSLSTGTYEQYF. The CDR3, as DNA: TGCGCCAGCAGCTTGTCGACGGGGACCTACGAGCAGTACTTC.

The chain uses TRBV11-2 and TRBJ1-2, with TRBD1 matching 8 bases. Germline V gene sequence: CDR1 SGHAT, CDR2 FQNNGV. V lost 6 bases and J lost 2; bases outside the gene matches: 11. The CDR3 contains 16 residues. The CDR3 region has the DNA TGTGCCAGCAGACTTCAACCGGGACAGGCGAACTATGGCTACACCTTC. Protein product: CASRLQPGQANYGYTF.

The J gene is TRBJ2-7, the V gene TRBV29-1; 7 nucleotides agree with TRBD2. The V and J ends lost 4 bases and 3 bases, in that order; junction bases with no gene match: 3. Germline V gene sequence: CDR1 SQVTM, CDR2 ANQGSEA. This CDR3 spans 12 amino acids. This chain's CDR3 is CSVGGGVYEQYF. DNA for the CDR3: TGCAGCGTTGGGGGGGGTGTCTACGAGCAGTACTTC.

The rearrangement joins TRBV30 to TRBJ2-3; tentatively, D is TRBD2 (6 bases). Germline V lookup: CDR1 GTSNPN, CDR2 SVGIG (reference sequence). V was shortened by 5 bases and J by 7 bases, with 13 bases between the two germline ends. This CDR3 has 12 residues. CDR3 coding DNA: TGTGCCTGGGACCGGGAGTTGTATACGCAGTATTTT. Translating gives CAWDRELYTQYF.

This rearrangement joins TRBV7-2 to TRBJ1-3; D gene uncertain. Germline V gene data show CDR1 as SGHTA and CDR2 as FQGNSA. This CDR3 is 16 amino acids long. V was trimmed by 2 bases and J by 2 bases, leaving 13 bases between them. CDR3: CASSLFGPQAGNTIYF. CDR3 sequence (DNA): TGTGCCAGCAGCTTATTCGGACCTCAGGCTGGAAACACCATATATTTT. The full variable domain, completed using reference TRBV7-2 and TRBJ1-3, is GAGVSQSPSNKVTEKGKDVELRCDPISGHTALYWYRQSLGQGLEFLIYFQGNSAPDKSGLPSDRFSAERTGGSVSTLTIQRTQQEDSAVYLCASSLFGPQAGNTIYFGEGSWLTVV.

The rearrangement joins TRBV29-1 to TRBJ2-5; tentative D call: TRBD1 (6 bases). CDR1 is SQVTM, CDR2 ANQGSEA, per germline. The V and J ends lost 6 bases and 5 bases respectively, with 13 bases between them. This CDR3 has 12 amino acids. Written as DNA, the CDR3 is TGCAGCGTACAGGGTCCAGGGGAGACCCAGTACTTC. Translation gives CSVQGPGETQYF. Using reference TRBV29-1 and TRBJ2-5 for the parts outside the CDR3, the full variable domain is SAVISQKPSRDICQRGTSLTIQCQVDSQVTMMFWYRQQPGQSLTLIATANQGSEATYESGFVIDKFPISRPNLTFSTLTVSNMSPEDSSIYLCSVQGPGETQYFGPGTRLLVL.

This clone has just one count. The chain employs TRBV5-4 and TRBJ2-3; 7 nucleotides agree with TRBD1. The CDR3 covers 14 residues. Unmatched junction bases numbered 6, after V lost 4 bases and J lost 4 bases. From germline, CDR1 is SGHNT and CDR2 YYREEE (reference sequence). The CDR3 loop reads CASSPAQGADTQYF. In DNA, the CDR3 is TGTGCCAGCAGCCCCGCTCAGGGGGCAGATACGCAGTATTTT.

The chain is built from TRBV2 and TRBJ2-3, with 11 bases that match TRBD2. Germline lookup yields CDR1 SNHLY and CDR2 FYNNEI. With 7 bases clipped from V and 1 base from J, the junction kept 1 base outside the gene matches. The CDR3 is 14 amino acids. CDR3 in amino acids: CASKGLAGTDTQYF. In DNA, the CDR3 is TGTGCCAGCAAGGGACTAGCGGGCACAGATACGCAGTATTTT.

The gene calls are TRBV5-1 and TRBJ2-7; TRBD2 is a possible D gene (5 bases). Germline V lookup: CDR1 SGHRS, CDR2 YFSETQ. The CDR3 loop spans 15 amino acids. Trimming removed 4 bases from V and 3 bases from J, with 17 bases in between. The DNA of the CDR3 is TGCGCCAGCAGCATAGACATTCTCGGGGTCTACGAGCAGTACTTC. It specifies CASSIDILGVYEQYF.

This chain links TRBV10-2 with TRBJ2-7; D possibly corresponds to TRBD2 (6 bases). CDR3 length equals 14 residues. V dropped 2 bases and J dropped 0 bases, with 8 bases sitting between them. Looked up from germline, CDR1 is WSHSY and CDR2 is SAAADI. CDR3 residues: CASSEAGSSYEQYF. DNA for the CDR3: TGCGCCAGCAGTGAGGCGGGGAGCTCCTACGAGCAGTACTTC.

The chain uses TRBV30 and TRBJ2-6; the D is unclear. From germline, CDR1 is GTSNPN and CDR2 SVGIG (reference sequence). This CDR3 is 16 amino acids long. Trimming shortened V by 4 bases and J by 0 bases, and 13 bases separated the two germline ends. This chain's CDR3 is CAWNEVRNSGANVLTF. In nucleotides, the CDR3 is TGTGCCTGGAACGAGGTCAGGAACTCTGGGGCCAACGTCCTGACTTTC.

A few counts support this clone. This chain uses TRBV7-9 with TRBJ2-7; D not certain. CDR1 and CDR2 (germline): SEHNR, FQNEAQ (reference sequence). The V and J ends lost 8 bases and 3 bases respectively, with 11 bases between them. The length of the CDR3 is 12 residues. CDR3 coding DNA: TGTGCCAGCGCCACCGGGTTCTACGAGCAGTACTTC. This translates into CASATGFYEQYF.

CDR3 sequence reads: CASSLGVGTSLVETQYF. CDR3 nucleotide sequence: TGTGCCAGCAGCTTGGGGGTAGGGACATCGCTAGTGGAGACCCAGTACTTC. The chain uses TRBV5-6 and TRBJ2-5, with a tentative D call TRBD1 (6 bases). V lost 0 bases to trimming and J lost 5 bases, with 20 bases between them. The CDR3 covers 17 residues. CDR1 and CDR2 (germline): SGHDT, YYEEEE. The complete variable domain, with remaining parts taken from reference TRBV5-6 and TRBJ2-5, reads DAGVTQSPTHLIKTRGQQVTLRCSPKSGHDTVSWYQQALGQGPQFIFQYYEEEERQRGNFPDRFSGHQFPNYSSELNVNALLLGDSALYLCASSLGVGTSLVETQYFGPGTRLLVL.

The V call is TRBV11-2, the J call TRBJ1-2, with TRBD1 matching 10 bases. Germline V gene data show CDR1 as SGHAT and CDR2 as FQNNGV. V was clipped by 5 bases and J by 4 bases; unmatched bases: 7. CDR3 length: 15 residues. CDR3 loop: CASSTPRDRGYGYTF. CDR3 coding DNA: TGTGCCAGCAGCACCCCGCGGGACAGGGGCTATGGCTACACCTTC.

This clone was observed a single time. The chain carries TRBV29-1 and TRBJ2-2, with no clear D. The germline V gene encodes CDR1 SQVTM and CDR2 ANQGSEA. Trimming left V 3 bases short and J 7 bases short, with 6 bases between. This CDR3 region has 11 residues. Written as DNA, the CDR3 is TGCAGCGTTGAGGGAAACGGGGAGCTGTTTTTT. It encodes CSVEGNGELFF.

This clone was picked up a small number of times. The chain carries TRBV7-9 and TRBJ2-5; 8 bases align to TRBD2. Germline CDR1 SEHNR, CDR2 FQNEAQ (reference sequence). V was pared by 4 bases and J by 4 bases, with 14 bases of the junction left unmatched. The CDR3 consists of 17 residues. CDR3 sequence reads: CASSSTRGLAVGETQYF. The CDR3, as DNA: TGTGCCAGCAGCTCAACCAGAGGACTAGCCGTTGGAGAGACCCAGTACTTC. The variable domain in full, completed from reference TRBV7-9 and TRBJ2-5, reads DTGVSQNPRHKITKRGQNVTFRCDPISEHNRLYWYRQTLGQGPEFLTYFQNEAQLEKSRLLSDRFSAERPKGSFSTLEIQRTEQGDSAMYLCASSSTRGLAVGETQYFGPGTRLLVL.

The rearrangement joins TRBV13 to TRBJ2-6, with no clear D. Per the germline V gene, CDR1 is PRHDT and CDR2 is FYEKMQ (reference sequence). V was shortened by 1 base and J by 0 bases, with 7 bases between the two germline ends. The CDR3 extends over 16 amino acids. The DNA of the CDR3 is TGTGCCAGCAGCTTAGCAGGCCTCTCTGGGGCCAACGTCCTGACTTTC. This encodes CASSLAGLSGANVLTF.

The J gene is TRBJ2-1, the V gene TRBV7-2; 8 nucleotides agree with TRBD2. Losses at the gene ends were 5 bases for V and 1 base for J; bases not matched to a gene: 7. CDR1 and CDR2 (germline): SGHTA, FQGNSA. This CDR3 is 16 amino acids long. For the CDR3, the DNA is TGTGCCAGCAGCAGAAGCGGGAGTCGATCCTACAATGAGCAGTTCTTC. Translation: CASSRSGSRSYNEQFF.

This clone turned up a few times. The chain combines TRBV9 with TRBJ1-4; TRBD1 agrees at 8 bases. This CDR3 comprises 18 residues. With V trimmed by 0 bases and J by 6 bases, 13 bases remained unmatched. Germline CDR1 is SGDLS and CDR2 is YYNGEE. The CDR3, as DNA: TGTGCCAGCAGCGTAGCCCACCCCGGACAGGGCTATTATGAAAAACTGTTTTTT. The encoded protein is CASSVAHPGQGYYEKLFF.

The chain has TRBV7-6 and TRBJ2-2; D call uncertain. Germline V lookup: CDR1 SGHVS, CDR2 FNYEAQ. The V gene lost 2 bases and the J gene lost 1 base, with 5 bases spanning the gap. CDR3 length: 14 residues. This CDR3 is CASSLLGNTGELFF. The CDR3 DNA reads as TGTGCCAGCAGCTTACTTGGGAACACCGGGGAGCTGTTTTTT.

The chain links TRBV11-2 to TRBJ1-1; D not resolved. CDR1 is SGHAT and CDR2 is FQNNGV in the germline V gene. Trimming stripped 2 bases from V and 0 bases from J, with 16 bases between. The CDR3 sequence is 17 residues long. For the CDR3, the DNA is TGTGCCAGCAGCTTATTTGACTTAGAAAGCATGAACACTGAAGCTTTCTTT. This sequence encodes CASSLFDLESMNTEAFF.

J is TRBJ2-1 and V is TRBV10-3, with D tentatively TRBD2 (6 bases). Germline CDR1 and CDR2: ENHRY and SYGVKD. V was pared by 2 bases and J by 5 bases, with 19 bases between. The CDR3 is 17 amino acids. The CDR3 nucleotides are TGTGCCATCAGTGAGCCCTCACTAGCTAATATGGACAATGAGCAGTTCTTC. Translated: CAISEPSLANMDNEQFF.

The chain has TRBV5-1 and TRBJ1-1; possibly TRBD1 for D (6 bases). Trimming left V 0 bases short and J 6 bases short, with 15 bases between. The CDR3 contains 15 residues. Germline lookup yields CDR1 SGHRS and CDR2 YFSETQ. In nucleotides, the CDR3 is TGCGCCAGCAGCTTGGCCCCAGGGGCGGAGCCTGAAGCTTTCTTT. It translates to CASSLAPGAEPEAFF.

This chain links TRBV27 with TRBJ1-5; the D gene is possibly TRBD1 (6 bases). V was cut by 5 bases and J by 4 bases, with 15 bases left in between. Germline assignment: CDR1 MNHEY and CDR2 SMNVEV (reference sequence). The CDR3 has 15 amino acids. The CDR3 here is CASSQRGLRNQPQHF. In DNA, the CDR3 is TGTGCCAGCAGTCAAAGGGGGTTGAGGAATCAGCCCCAGCATTTT.

In nucleotides, the CDR3 is TGTGCCAGTAACTTCGTTGTGGCGGATGAAGCTTTCTTT. Translated, it gives CASNFVVADEAFF. The chain carries TRBV19 and TRBJ1-1; D is unresolved. The CDR3 is 13 amino acids. V dropped 7 bases and J dropped 7 bases, with 16 bases sitting between them. In germline, CDR1 is LNHDA, CDR2 SQIVND (reference sequence).

Here the CDR3 reads CASSMVTSGGDTQYF. The CDR3 DNA follows: TGTGCCAGTAGTATGGTGACTAGCGGGGGAGATACGCAGTATTTT. The chain joins TRBV19 to TRBJ2-3; 12 nucleotides align to TRBD2. This CDR3 is 15 amino acids long. V was clipped by 3 bases and J by 5 bases; unmatched bases: 3. Germline loops: CDR1 LNHDA, CDR2 SQIVND (reference sequence).

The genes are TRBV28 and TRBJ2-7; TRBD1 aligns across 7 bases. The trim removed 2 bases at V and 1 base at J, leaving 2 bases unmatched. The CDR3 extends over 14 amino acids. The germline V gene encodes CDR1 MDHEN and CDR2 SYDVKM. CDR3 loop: CASSLRQGSYEQYF. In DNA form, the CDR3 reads TGTGCCAGCAGTTTAAGACAGGGATCCTACGAGCAGTACTTC. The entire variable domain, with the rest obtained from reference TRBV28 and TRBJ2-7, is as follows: DVKVTQSSRYLVKRTGEKVFLECVQDMDHENMFWYRQDPGLGLRLIYFSYDVKMKEKGDIPEGYSVSREKKERFSLILESASTNQTSMYLCASSLRQGSYEQYFGPGTRLTVT.

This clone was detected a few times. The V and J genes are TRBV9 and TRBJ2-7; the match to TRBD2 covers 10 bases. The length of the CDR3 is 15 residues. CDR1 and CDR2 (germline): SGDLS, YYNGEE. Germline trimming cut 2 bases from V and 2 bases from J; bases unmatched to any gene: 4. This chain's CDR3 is CASSVGLAEAYEQYF. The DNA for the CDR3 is TGTGCCAGCAGCGTCGGACTAGCGGAGGCCTACGAGCAGTACTTC.

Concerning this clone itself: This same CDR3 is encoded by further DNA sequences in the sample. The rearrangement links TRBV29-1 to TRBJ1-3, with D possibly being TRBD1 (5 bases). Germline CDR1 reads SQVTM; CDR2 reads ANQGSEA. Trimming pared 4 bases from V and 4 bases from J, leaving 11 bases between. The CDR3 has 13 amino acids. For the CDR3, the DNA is TGCAGCGTTGCCACTGGGGGAGGAAACACCATATATTTT. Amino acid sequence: CSVATGGGNTIYF.

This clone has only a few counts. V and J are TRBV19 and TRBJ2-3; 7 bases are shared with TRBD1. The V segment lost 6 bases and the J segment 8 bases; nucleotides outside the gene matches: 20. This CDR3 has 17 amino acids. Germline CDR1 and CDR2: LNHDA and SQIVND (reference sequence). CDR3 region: CASSPTGFDFPPGTQYF. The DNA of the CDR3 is TGTGCCAGTAGCCCGACAGGGTTTGACTTCCCGCCCGGTACGCAGTATTTT.